Listed here are 12 T cell receptor beta chains from one sample, sequenced in a study of blood T cell repertoires in COVID-19. TCRdb's copy holds only in-frame clones and misses some; the assay was immunoSEQ multiplex PCR. In the table there are approximately 170,000 clones, roughly 88% of which are singletons. Sequencing was done on a sample of PBMCs or T cells enriched from blood (not recorded which). These TCRs come from a young woman who had recovered from COVID-19.

The chain combines TRBV7-2 with TRBJ2-3; D might be TRBD1 (5 bases). The CDR3 contains 14 residues. CDR1 is SGHTA, CDR2 FQGNSA, per germline. Trimming cost V 3 bases and J 2 bases, with 9 bases left between them. Here the CDR3 reads CASSFGRDTDTQYF. The CDR3 DNA is TGTGCCAGCAGCTTTGGCAGGGACACAGATACGCAGTATTTT.

The V gene is TRBV4-3, the J gene TRBJ1-3, with D perhaps TRBD1 (6 bases). From germline, CDR1 is LGHNA and CDR2 YSLEER. The CDR3 extends over 16 amino acids. V gave up 3 bases and J gave up 3 bases, with 15 bases separating them. In DNA form, the CDR3 reads TGCGCCAGCAGCCACGCGACAGGTTACTTTGGAAACACCATATATTTT. It codes for CASSHATGYFGNTIYF.

The chain uses TRBV21-1 and TRBJ1-5; the D segment call TRBD1 is taken from the table without a DNA check. TRBV21-1 is a known pseudogene. This CDR3 is built from 14 residues. CDR3 nucleotides: TGTGCCAGCAGCAACCGGACAGTCCATCAGCCCCAGCATTTT. It specifies CASSNRTVHQPQHF.

The J gene is TRBJ2-3, the V gene TRBV13, with D unclear. The CDR3 is made up of 14 amino acids. V gave up 6 bases and J gave up 1 base, with 11 bases separating them. Germline V gene lookup returns CDR1 PRHDT and CDR2 FYEKMQ (reference sequence). CDR3 region: CASRLSQGTDTQYF. Here the CDR3 DNA reads TGTGCCAGCAGGCTCTCCCAGGGCACAGATACGCAGTATTTT.

The V call is TRBV28, the J call TRBJ1-6; a possible D gene is TRBD1 (5 bases). Germline CDR1 is MDHEN and CDR2 is SYDVKM. Trimming cost V 1 base and J 10 bases, with 11 bases left between them. The length of the CDR3 is 14 residues. CDR3 loop: CASSLSGRGSPLHF. CDR3 bases: TGTGCCAGCAGTTTATCAGGGAGGGGATCACCCCTCCACTTT.

Here the CDR3 DNA reads TGTGCCAGCAGAGTCGGGGAGACCCAGTACTTC. This gives the protein CASRVGETQYF. The chain links TRBV6-6 to TRBJ2-5; D is undetermined. V dropped 6 bases and J dropped 5 bases, with 7 bases sitting between them. The CDR3 has 11 amino acids. The germline V gene has CDR1 MNHNY and CDR2 SVGAGI (reference sequence).

The chain joins TRBV2 to TRBJ2-1; TRBD2 matches at 9 bases. Germline V gene lookup returns CDR1 SNHLY and CDR2 FYNNEI. This CDR3 has 14 residues. With V trimmed by 8 bases and J by 8 bases, 10 bases remained unmatched. The CDR3 region is CASRPSGNGDEQFF. The CDR3 region has the DNA TGTGCCAGCCGACCTAGCGGGAACGGTGATGAGCAGTTCTTC.

The chain uses TRBV28 and TRBJ2-7; 7 nucleotides align to TRBD1. This CDR3 spans 19 amino acids. Per the germline V gene, CDR1 is MDHEN and CDR2 is SYDVKM. The ends lost 4 bases at V and 2 bases at J; junction bases unmatched: 20. CDR3 nucleotides: TGTGCCAGCAGTTGGCCGCATACCCTACAGGGGTGGGGAACCTACGAGCAGTACTTC. It codes for CASSWPHTLQGWGTYEQYF.

V usage is TRBV10-2 and J usage is TRBJ2-3, with 8 bases lining up with TRBD2. The germline gives CDR1 WSHSY, CDR2 SAAADI. The CDR3 totals 15 residues. V lost 0 bases, J lost 4 bases, and 3 bases stayed unmatched. In DNA form, the CDR3 reads TGCGCCAGCAGTGAGTCAGGTAGCGGGGCAGATACGCAGTATTTT. As protein: CASSESGSGADTQYF.

The chain links TRBV7-4 to TRBJ2-7; D ambiguous. In germline, CDR1 is SGHVT, CDR2 SQSDAQ. This CDR3 comprises 13 residues. Trimming stripped 5 bases from V and 3 bases from J, with 11 bases between. CDR3 nucleotides: TGTGCCAGCAGCACTTTAGTTGGCTACGAGCAGTACTTC. Translating it yields CASSTLVGYEQYF.

The chain employs TRBV9 and TRBJ2-7, with 8 bases identical to TRBD2. Germline trimming cut 3 bases from V and 6 bases from J; bases unmatched to any gene: 5. CDR3 size: 13 residues. Looked up from germline, CDR1 is SGDLS and CDR2 is YYNGEE. The CDR3 loop is CASSGTSTPEQYF. The CDR3 DNA reads TGTGCCAGCAGCGGGACTAGCACTCCCGAGCAGTACTTC.

This rearrangement joins TRBV19 to TRBJ2-3; 7 positions agree with TRBD1. The CDR3 length is 15 residues. Unmatched junction bases numbered 4, after V lost 4 bases and J lost 0 bases. Per the germline V gene, CDR1 is LNHDA and CDR2 is SQIVND (reference sequence). CDR3 DNA: TGTGCCAGTAGTAGGGGGACAGCTAGCACAGATACGCAGTATTTT. It is translated as CASSRGTASTDTQYF.